The clone carrying this T cell receptor (beta chain) was recorded only once. Its antigen is still unknown. This specimen comes from a study of siplizumab effects on memory and regulatory T cells. The table came from immunoSEQ multiplex PCR; TCRdb's copy has only in-frame clones and leaves some out. The sample holds about 50,000 clones, 87% seen once. Broader study findings: Neither a naive nor a memory phenotype was assignable to roughly 75-96% of proliferating CD4+ or CD8+ clones. Naive T cells seemed more diverse than memory cells; they also seemed major alloresponse contributors. A significant reduction in alloreactive sequences traceable to unstimulated CD4+ memory cells was produced by siplizumab. Among alloreactive clones, only a minor fraction mapped to unstimulated subsets.

Sample: naive CD8+ T cells sorted from blood. The sequence was obtained from a human donor in good health.

The CDR3: CASSWGGSGSYNEQFF. CDR3 coding DNA: TGCGCCAGCAGCTGGGGGGGCAGCGGATCCTACAATGAGCAGTTCTTC. V gene TRBV5-1 combines with J gene TRBJ2-1; D may be TRBD2 (7 bases). The V gene's germline CDR1 is SGHRS and CDR2 YFSETQ. The CDR3 extends over 16 amino acids. V shed 3 bases and J shed 1 base, with 14 bases lying between them.